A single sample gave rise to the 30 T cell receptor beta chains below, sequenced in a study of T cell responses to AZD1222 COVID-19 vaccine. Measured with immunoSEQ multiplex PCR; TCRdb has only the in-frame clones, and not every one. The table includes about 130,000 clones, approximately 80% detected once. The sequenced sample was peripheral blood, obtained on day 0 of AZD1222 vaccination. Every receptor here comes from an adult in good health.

In DNA form, the CDR3 reads TGTGCCAGCAGCTTTCAGGCGAACACTGAAGCTTTCTTT. Its protein product is CASSFQANTEAFF. The gene calls are TRBV7-9 and TRBJ1-1, with D unclear. V lost 3 bases to trimming and J lost 1 base, with 6 bases between them. The length of the CDR3 is 13 residues. Germline CDR1 is SEHNR and CDR2 is FQNEAQ (reference sequence).

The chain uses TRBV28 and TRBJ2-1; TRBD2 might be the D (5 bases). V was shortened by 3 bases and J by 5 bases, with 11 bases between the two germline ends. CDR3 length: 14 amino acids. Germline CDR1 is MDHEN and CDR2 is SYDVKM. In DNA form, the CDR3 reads TGTGCCAGCAGTTTGGCGGGTGGGGACAATGAGCAGTTCTTC. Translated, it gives CASSLAGGDNEQFF. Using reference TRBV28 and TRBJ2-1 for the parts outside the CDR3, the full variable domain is DVKVTQSSRYLVKRTGEKVFLECVQDMDHENMFWYRQDPGLGLRLIYFSYDVKMKEKGDIPEGYSVSREKKERFSLILESASTNQTSMYLCASSLAGGDNEQFFGPGTRLTVL.

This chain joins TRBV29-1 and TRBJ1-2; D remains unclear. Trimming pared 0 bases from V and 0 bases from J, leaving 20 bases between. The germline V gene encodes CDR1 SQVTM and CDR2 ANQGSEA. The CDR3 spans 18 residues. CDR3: CSVEDITDLTLANYGYTF. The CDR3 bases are TGCAGCGTTGAAGATATCACAGACCTGACTTTAGCTAACTATGGCTACACCTTC.

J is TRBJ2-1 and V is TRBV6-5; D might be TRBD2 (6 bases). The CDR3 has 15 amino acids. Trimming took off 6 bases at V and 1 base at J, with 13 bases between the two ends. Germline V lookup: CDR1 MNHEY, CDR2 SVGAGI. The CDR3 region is CASRFSGGSYNEQFF. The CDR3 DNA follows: TGTGCCAGCAGGTTCTCTGGGGGGTCCTACAATGAGCAGTTCTTC.

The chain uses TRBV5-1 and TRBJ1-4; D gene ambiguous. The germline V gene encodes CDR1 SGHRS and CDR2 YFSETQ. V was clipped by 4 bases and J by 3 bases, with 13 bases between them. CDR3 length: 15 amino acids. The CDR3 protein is CASSLVGSANEKLFF. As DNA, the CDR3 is TGCGCCAGCAGCCTCGTGGGTTCGGCTAATGAAAAACTGTTTTTT.

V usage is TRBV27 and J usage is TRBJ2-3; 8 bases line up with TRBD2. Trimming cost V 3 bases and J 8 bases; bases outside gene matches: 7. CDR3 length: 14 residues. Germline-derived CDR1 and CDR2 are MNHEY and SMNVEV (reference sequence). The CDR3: CASSLTSAPGTQYF. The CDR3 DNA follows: TGTGCCAGCAGTTTGACTAGCGCCCCTGGTACGCAGTATTTT.

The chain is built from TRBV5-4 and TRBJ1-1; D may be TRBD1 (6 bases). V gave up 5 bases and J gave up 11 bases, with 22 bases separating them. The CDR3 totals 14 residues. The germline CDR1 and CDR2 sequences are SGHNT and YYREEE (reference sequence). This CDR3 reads CASSTEKMGARAFF. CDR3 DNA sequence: TGTGCCAGCAGTACCGAGAAGATGGGGGCTCGGGCTTTCTTT.

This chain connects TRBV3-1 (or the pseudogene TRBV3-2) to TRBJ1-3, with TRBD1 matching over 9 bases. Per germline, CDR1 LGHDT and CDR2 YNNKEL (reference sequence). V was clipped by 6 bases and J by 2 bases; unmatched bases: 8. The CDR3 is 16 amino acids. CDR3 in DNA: TGTGCCAGCAGTCGACAGACAGGGGGTACTGGAAACACCATATATTTT. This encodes CASSRQTGGTGNTIYF.

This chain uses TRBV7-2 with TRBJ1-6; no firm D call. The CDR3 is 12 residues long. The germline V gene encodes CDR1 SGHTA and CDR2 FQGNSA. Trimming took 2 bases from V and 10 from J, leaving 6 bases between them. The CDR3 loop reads CASSLRWSPLHF. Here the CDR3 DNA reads TGTGCCAGCAGCTTACGGTGGTCACCCCTCCACTTT.

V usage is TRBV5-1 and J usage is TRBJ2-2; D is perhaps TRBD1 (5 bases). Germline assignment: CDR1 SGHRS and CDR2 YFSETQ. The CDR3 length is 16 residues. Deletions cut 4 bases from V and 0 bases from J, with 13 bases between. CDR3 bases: TGCGCCAGCAGCCACCGGACAAATACGAACACCGGGGAGCTGTTTTTT. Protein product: CASSHRTNTNTGELFF.

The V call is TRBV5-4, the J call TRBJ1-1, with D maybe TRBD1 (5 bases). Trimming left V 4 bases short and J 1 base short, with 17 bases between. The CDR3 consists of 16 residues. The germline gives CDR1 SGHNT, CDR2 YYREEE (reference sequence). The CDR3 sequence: CASSPPGRASNTEAFF. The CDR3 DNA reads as TGTGCCAGCAGCCCGCCAGGCAGGGCTTCGAACACTGAAGCTTTCTTT.

The CDR3 loop is CASSLGRQGPYNEQFF. The CDR3 DNA sequence: TGCGCCAGCAGCTTGGGCCGACAGGGACCTTACAATGAGCAGTTCTTC. The rearrangement uses TRBV5-1 and TRBJ2-1; TRBD1 matches at 7 bases. The V and J ends lost 0 bases and 4 bases, in that order; junction bases with no gene match: 7. In germline, CDR1 is SGHRS, CDR2 YFSETQ. The CDR3 loop spans 16 amino acids.

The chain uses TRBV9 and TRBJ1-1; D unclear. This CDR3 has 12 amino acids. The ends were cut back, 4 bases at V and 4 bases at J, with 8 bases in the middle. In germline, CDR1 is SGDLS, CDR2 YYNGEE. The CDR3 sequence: CASSTSGTEAFF. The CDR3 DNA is TGTGCCAGCAGCACCTCGGGCACTGAAGCTTTCTTT.

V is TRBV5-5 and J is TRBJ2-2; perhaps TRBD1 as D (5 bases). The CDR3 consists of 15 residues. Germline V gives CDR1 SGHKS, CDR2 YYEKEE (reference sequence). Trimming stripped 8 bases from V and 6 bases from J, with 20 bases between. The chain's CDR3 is CASHLGVLDAGELFF. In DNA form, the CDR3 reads TGTGCCAGTCATCTAGGGGTTTTAGACGCCGGGGAGCTGTTTTTT.

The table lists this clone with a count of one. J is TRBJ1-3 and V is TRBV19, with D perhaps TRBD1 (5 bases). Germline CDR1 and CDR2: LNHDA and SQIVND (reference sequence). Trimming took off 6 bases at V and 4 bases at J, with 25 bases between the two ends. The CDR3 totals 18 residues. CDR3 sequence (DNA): TGTGCCAGTAGCCGACGCCTAACGGGTCAGGGAGAGGGAAACACCATATATTTT. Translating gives CASSRRLTGQGEGNTIYF. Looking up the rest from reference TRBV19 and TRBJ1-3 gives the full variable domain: DGGITQSPKYLFRKEGQNVTLSCEQNLNHDAMYWYRQDPGQGLRLIYYSQIVNDFQKGDIAEGYSVSREKKESFPLTVTSAQKNPTAFYLCASSRRLTGQGEGNTIYFGEGSWLTVV.

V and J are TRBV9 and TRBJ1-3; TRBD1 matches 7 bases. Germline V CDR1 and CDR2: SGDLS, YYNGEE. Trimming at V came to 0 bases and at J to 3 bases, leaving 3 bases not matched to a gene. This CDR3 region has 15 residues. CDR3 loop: CASSVEGARGNTIYF. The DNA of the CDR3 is TGTGCCAGCAGCGTAGAGGGGGCCCGTGGAAACACCATATATTTT. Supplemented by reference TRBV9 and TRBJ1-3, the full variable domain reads DSGVTQTPKHLITATGQRVTLRCSPRSGDLSVYWYQQSLDQGLQFLIQYYNGEERAKGNILERFSAQQFPDLHSELNLSSLELGDSALYFCASSVEGARGNTIYFGEGSWLTVV.

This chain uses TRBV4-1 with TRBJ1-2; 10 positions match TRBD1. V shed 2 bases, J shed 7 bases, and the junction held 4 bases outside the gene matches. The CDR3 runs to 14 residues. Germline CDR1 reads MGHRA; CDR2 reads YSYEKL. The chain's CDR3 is CASSQRDRGVGYTF. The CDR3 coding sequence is TGCGCCAGCAGCCAAAGGGACAGGGGTGTTGGCTACACCTTC.

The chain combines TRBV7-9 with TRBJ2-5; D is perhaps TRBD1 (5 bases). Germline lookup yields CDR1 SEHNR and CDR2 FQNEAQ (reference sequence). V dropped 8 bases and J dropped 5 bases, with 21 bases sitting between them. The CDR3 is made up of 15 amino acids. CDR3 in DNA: TGTGCCAGCCTAGATTTTCCGCAGGGATGGGAGACCCAGTACTTC. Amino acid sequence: CASLDFPQGWETQYF.

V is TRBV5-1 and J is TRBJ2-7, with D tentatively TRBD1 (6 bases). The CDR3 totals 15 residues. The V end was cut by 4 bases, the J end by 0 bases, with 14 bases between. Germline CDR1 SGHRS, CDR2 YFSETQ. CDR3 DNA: TGCGCCAGCAGCGGACAAGGGGGTAGCTCCTACGAGCAGTACTTC. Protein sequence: CASSGQGGSSYEQYF.

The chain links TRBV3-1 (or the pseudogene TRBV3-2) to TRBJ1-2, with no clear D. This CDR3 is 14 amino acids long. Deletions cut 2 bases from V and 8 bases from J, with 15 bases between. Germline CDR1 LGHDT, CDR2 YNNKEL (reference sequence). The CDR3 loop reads CASSQSPPSEGYTF. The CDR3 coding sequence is TGTGCCAGCAGCCAAAGCCCGCCTTCGGAGGGCTACACCTTC.

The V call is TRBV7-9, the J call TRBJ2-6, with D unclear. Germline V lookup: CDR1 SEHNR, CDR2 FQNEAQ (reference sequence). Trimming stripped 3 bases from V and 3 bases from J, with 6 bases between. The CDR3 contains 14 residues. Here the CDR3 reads CASSFKGGANVLTF. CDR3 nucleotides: TGTGCCAGCAGCTTTAAGGGTGGGGCCAACGTCCTGACTTTC.

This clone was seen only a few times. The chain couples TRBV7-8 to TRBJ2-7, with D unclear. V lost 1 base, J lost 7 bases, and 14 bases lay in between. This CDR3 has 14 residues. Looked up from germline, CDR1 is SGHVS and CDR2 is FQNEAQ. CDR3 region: CASSLVSMGLEQYF. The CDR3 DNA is TGTGCCAGCAGCTTAGTTAGTATGGGTTTAGAGCAGTACTTC.

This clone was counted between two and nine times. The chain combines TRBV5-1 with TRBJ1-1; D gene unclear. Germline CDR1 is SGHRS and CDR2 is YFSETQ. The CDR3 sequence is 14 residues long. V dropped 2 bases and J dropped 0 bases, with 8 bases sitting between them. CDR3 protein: CASSLGVMNTEAFF. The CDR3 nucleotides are TGCGCCAGCAGCTTAGGAGTCATGAACACTGAAGCTTTCTTT. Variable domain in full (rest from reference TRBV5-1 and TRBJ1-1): KAGVTQTPRYLIKTRGQQVTLSCSPISGHRSVSWYQQTPGQGLQFLFEYFSETQRNKGNFPGRFSGRQFSNSRSEMNVSTLELGDSALYLCASSLGVMNTEAFFGQGTRLTVV.

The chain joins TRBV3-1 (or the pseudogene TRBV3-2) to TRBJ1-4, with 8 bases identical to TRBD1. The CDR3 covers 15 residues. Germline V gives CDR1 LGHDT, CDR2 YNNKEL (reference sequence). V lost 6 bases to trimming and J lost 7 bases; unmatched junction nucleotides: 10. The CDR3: CASSRSGTGLEKLFF. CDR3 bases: TGTGCCAGCAGTCGTTCGGGGACAGGACTTGAAAAACTGTTTTTT.

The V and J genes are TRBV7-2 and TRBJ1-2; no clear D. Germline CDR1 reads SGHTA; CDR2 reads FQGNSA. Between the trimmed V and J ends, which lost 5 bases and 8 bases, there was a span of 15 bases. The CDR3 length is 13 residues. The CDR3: CASSPPSGGGYTF. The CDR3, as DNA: TGTGCCAGCAGCCCTCCCAGTGGAGGCGGCTACACCTTC. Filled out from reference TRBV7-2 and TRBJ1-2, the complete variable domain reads GAGVSQSPSNKVTEKGKDVELRCDPISGHTALYWYRQSLGQGLEFLIYFQGNSAPDKSGLPSDRFSAERTGGSVSTLTIQRTQQEDSAVYLCASSPPSGGGYTFGSGTRLTVV.

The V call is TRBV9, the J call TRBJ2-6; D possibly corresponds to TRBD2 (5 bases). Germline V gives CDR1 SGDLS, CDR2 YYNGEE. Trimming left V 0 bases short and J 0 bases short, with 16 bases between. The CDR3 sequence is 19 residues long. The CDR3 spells CASSVDLVLGSSGANVLTF. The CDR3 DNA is TGTGCCAGCAGCGTAGACTTAGTACTGGGGAGCTCTGGGGCCAACGTCCTGACTTTC.

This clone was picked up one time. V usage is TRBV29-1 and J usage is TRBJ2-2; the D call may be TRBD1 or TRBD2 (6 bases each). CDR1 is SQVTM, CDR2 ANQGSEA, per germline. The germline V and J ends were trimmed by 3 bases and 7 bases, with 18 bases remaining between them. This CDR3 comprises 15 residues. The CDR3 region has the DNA TGCAGCGTTGAGAGAACAGGGAGGATGGGCGGGGAGCTGTTTTTT. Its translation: CSVERTGRMGGELFF.

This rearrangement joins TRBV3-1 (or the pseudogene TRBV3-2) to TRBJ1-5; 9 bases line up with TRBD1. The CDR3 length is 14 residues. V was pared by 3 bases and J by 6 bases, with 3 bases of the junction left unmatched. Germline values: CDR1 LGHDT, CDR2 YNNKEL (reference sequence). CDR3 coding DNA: TGTGCCAGCAGCCAGACGACAGGGGGTCAGCCCCAGCATTTT. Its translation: CASSQTTGGQPQHF.

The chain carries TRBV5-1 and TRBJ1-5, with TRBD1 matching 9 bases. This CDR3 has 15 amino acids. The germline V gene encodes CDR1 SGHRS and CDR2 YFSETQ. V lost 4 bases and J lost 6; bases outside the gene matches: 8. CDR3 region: CASSRTGEGGQPQHF. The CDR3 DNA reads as TGCGCCAGCAGCCGGACAGGGGAAGGGGGTCAGCCCCAGCATTTT.

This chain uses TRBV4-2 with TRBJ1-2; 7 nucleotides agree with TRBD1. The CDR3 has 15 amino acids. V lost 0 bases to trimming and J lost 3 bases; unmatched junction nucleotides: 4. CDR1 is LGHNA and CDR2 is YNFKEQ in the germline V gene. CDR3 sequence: CASSQDLGTDYGYTF. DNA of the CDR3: TGTGCCAGCAGCCAAGATTTGGGGACAGACTATGGCTACACCTTC.